This T cell receptor (beta chain) derives from a study of blood T cell repertoires in COVID-19. Overall study: Acute-phase and convalescent COVID-19 samples originated in the United States, Italy and Spain. PBMCs, B-cell-depleted T cells, or T cells provided the cDNA or gDNA that made up the material.

The CDR3 is made up of 14 amino acids. Trimming left V 10 bases short and J 3 bases short, with 16 bases between. In the original workflow: Estimated nucleated cell counts came from reference gene primer amplification. The data were produced by immunoSEQ multiplex PCR, yet TCRdb's version contains in-frame clones alone and is incomplete. That table furnishes V, J and clone size, whereas the DNA furnished D and trimming. The top ten hold approximately 4% of the sample, which has more than 200,000 clones, more than 65% seen once. The clonotype originates from a middle-aged woman with active or convalescent COVID-19. Sequenced sample: peripheral blood. V usage is TRBV23-1 and J usage is TRBJ1-3; D not resolved. TRBV23-1 is sorted into the ORF group, with uncertain function. CDR3 residues: CAKEVLLGGNTIYF. CDR3 nucleotide sequence: TGCGCCAAGGAGGTCCTTCTGGGTGGAAACACCATATATTTT.